Below, one T cell receptor beta chain is given with its context. Profiled with immunoSEQ multiplex PCR; TCRdb holds only in-frame clones, not every one. The repertoire consists of roughly 300,000 clones, with about 93% occurring once and the leading ten covering roughly 7.3%. The CDR3 contains 13 residues. The ends were cut back, 9 bases at V and 7 bases at J, with 16 bases in the middle. Germline-derived CDR1 and CDR2 are PRHDT and FYEKMQ (reference sequence). The sample originates from a study of blood T cell repertoires in COVID-19. For the study at large: There were acute and convalescent COVID-19 samples, and they came from the United States, Italy and Spain. T cells, B-cell-depleted T cells, or PBMCs provided the cDNA or gDNA that served as material.

V usage is TRBV13 and J usage is TRBJ1-3; D possibly corresponds to TRBD1 (5 bases). Sample: peripheral blood. The receptor comes from a woman aged 25 to 45 with COVID-19, enrolled during active disease. As DNA, the CDR3 is TGTGCCAGTAGGGCCCAAGGGGCCAACACCATATATTTT. As protein: CASRAQGANTIYF.